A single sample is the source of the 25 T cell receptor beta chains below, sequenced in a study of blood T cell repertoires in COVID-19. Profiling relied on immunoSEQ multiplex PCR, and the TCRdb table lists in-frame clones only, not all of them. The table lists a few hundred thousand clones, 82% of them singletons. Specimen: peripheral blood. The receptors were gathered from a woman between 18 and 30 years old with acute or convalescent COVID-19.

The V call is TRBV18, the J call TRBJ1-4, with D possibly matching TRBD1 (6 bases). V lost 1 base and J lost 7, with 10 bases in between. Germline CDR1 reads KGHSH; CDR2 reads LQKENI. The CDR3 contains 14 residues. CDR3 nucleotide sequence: TGTGCCAGCTCACCACTACAGGGTAGTGAAAAACTGTTTTTT. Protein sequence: CASSPLQGSEKLFF. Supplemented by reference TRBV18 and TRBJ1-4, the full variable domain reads NAGVMQNPRHLVRRRGQEARLRCSPMKGHSHVYWYRQLPEEGLKFMVYLQKENIIDESGMPKERFSAEFPKEGPSILRIQQVVRGDSAAYFCASSPLQGSEKLFFGSGTQLSVL.

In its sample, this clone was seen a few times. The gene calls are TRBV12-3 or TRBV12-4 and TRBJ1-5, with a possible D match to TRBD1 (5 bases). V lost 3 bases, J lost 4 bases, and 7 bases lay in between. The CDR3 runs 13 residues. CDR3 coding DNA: TGTGCCAGCAGTTTGGCAGGGAATCAGCCCCAGCATTTT. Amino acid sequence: CASSLAGNQPQHF.

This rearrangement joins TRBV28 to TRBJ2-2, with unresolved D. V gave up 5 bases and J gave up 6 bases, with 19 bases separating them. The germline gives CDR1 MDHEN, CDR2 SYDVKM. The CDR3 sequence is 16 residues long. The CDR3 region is CASSLDPALLAGELFF. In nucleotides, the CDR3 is TGTGCCAGCAGTCTAGATCCGGCCCTATTGGCCGGGGAGCTGTTTTTT. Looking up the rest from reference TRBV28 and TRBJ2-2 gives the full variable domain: DVKVTQSSRYLVKRTGEKVFLECVQDMDHENMFWYRQDPGLGLRLIYFSYDVKMKEKGDIPEGYSVSREKKERFSLILESASTNQTSMYLCASSLDPALLAGELFFGEGSRLTVL.

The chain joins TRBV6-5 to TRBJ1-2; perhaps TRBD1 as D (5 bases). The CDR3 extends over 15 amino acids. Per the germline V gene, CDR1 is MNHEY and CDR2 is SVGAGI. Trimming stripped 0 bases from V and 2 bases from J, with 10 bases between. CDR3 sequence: CASSYSPTENYGYTF. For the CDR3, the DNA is TGTGCCAGCAGTTACTCCCCGACAGAAAACTATGGCTACACCTTC.

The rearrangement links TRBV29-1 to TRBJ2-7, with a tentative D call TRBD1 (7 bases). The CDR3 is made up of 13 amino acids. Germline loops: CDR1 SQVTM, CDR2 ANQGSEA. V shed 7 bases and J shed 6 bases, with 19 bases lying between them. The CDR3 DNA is TGCAGCGCGAATTCGGAGGGGGCAGTCGAGCAGTACTTC. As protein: CSANSEGAVEQYF.

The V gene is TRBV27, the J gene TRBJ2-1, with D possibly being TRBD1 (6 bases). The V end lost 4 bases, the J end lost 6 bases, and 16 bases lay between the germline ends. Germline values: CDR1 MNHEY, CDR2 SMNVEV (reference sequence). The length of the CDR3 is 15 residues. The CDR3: CASSSQGRRINEQFF. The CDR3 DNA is TGTGCCAGCAGTTCACAGGGAAGGAGGATCAATGAGCAGTTCTTC.

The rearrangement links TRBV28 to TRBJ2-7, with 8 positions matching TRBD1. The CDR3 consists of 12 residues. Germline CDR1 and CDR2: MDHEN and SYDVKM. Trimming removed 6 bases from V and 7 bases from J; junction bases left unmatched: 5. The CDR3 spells CASRQGAREQYF. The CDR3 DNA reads TGTGCCAGCAGGCAGGGGGCGCGGGAGCAGTACTTC.

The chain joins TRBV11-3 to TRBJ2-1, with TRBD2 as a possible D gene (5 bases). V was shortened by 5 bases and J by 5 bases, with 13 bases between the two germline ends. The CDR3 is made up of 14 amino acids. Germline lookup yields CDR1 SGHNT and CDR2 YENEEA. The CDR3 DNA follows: TGTGCCAGCAGCCACTCCAGCGGAGACAATGAGCAGTTCTTC. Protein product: CASSHSSGDNEQFF.

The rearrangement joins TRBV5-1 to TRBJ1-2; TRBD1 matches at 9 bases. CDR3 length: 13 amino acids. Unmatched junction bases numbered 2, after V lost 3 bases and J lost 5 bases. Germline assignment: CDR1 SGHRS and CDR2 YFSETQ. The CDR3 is CASSSDRGYGYTF. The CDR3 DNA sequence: TGCGCCAGCAGCTCAGACAGGGGGTATGGCTACACCTTC.

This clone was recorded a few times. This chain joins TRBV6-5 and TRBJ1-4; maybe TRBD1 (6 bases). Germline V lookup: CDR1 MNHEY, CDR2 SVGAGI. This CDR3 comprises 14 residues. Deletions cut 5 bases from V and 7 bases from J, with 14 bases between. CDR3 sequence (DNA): TGTGCCAGCAGTCCTGACAGGTTCGTTGAAAAACTGTTTTTT. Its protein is CASSPDRFVEKLFF.

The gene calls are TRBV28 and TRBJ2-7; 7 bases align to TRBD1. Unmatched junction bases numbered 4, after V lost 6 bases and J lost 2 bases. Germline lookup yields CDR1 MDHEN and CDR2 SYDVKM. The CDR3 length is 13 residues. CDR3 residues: CASSRQGAYEQYF. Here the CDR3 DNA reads TGTGCCAGCAGCCGACAGGGTGCCTACGAGCAGTACTTC.

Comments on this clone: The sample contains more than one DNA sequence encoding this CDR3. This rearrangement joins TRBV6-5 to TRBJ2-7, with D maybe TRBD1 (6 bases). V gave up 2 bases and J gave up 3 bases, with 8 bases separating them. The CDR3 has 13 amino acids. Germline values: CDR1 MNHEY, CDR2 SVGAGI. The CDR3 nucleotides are TGTGCCAGCAGTTACGGGACAAGCTACGAGCAGTACTTC. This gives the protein CASSYGTSYEQYF.

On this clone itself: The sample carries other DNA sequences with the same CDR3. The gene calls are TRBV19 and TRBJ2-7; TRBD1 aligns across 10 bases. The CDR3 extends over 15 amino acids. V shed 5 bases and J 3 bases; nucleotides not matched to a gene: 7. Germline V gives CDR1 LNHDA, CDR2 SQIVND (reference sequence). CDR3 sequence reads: CASSPGTGASYEQYF. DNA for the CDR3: TGTGCCAGTAGTCCAGGGACAGGGGCCAGCTACGAGCAGTACTTC.

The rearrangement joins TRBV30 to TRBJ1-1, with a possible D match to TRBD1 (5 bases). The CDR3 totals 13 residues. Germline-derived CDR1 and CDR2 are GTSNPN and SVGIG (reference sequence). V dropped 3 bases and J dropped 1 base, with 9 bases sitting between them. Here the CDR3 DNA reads TGTGCCTGGAGGGCGACAGCGAACACTGAAGCTTTCTTT. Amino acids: CAWRATANTEAFF.

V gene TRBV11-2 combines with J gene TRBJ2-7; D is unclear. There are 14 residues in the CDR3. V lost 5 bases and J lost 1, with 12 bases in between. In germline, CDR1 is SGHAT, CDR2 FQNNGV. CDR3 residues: CASSHKTLSYEQYF. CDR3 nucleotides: TGTGCCAGCAGCCATAAGACATTATCCTACGAGCAGTACTTC.

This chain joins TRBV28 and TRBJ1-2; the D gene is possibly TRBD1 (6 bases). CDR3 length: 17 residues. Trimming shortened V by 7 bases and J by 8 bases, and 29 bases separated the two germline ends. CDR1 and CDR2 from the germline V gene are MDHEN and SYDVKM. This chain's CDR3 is CASTDRIEPGAGVGYTF. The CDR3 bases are TGTGCCAGCACCGACAGAATAGAACCGGGGGCGGGGGTCGGCTACACCTTC.

As DNA, the CDR3 is TGCGCCAGCAGTGAGTCTGGAGGTTTCGGGGATGGCGAGCAGTTCTTC. Amino acid sequence: CASSESGGFGDGEQFF. This chain joins TRBV10-1 and TRBJ2-1; D might be TRBD2 (5 bases). Per the germline V gene, CDR1 is WNHNN and CDR2 is SYGVQD (reference sequence). The CDR3 is 16 residues long. With 0 bases removed from V and 10 bases from J, the gap between germline ends came to 19 bases.

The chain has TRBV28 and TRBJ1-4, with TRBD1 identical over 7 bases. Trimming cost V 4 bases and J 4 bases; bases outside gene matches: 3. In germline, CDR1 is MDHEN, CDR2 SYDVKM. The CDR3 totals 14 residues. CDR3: CASSSGQLNEKLFF. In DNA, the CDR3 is TGTGCCAGCAGTTCGGGACAGCTTAATGAAAAACTGTTTTTT.

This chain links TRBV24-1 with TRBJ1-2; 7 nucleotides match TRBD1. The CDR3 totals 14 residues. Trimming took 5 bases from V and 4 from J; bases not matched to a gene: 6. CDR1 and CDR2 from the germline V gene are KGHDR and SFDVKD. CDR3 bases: TGTGCCACCAGTGCCCCAGGGACAGCCTATGGCTACACCTTC. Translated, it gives CATSAPGTAYGYTF.

In DNA form, the CDR3 reads TGCGCCAGCAGCTTGTACCGGGAGACCCAGTACTTC. This encodes CASSLYRETQYF. The rearrangement joins TRBV5-1 to TRBJ2-5; D call uncertain. With 1 base removed from V and 5 bases from J, the gap between germline ends came to 6 bases. This CDR3 comprises 12 residues. Germline values: CDR1 SGHRS, CDR2 YFSETQ.

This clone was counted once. The CDR3 here is CASTLYSNQPQHF. In nucleotides, the CDR3 is TGTGCCAGCACCCTCTATAGCAATCAGCCCCAGCATTTT. The rearrangement links TRBV12-3 or TRBV12-4 to TRBJ1-5; no clear D. CDR3 length: 13 residues. V was pared by 7 bases and J by 0 bases, with 7 bases between.

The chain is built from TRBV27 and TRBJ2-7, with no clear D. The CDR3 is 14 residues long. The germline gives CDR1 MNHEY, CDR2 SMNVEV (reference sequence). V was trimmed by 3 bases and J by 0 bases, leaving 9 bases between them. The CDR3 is CASSLAHPSYEQYF. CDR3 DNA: TGTGCCAGCAGTTTGGCACACCCCTCCTACGAGCAGTACTTC.

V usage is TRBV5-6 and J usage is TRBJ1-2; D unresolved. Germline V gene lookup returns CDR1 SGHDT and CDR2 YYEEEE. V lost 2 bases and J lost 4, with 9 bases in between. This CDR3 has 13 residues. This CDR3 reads CASSFNGVYGYTF. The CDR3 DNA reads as TGTGCCAGCAGCTTTAACGGGGTCTATGGCTACACCTTC.

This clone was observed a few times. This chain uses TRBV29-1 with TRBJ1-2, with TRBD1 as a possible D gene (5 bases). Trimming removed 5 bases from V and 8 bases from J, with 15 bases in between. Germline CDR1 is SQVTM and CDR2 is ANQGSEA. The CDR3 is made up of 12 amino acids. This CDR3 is CSVLRQAGGYTF. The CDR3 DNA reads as TGCAGCGTTTTGAGGCAGGCAGGGGGCTACACCTTC. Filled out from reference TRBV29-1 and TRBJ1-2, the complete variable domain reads SAVISQKPSRDICQRGTSLTIQCQVDSQVTMMFWYRQQPGQSLTLIATANQGSEATYESGFVIDKFPISRPNLTFSTLTVSNMSPEDSSIYLCSVLRQAGGYTFGSGTRLTVV.

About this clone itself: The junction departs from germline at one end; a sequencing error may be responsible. CDR3 DNA: TGCGCCAGCAGCCTCGACAGGGGACTCTCCTCCGAGCAGTACTTC. Translating gives CASSLDRGLSSEQYF. The V and J genes are TRBV4-3 and TRBJ2-7; 8 nucleotides agree with TRBD1. The germline gives CDR1 LGHNA, CDR2 YSLEER. The CDR3 length is 15 residues.